What follows describes a single T cell receptor (beta chain). Its antigen is not yet known. Base qualities are not at hand, and no much larger clone is one base apart. The germline V gene encodes CDR1 SGHTA and CDR2 FQGNSA. The CDR3 covers 14 residues, taking in both the cysteine and the phenylalanine. The entry retains the CDR3 DNA only, 42 bases that are in frame from base 1. Germline trimming: 5 bases from V, 7 bases from J; junction bases outside gene matches: 5. Library preparation used the immunoSEQ multiplex PCR assay. TCRdb carries this immuneACCESS record with in-frame sequences only. Its versions omit some clonotypes, under half of them owing to an unresolved V gene in the studies checked, with the rest unexplained. The sample profile shows 85,000 to 90,000 clones; nearly 95% of them were found once. About 1.7% of the sample is taken by the ten largest. The source of the sample is a study of T cell changes during pregnancy in multiple sclerosis (dated by TCRdb to between 2017 and 2020). In the study overall: The study looked at changes in the T cell repertoire across pregnancy in women with multiple sclerosis.

The receptor comes from a female donor in good health, enrolled as a control in a pregnancy study. Sequenced material: peripheral blood, taken after pregnancy. This sequence uses TRBV7-2 and TRBJ1-4, and 9 bases in between align with TRBD1. This receptor has the CDR3 CASSPGQGAEKLFF. The DNA reads as follows: TGTGCCAGCAGCCCGGGACAGGGCGCTGAAAAACTGTTTTTT.